The rows below give T cell receptor beta chains drawn from one sample of a study of T cell responses to AZD1222 COVID-19 vaccine. Method: immunoSEQ multiplex PCR; TCRdb's copy keeps in-frame clones and lacks some. The sample lists around 100,000 clones, about 87% occurring once. The material was peripheral blood, obtained on day 0 of AZD1222 vaccination. These receptor sequences come from an adult in good health. The CDR3 runs from the conserved cysteine through the conserved F or W. Fields, in order: CDR3 length, clone size, D gene, V gene, J gene, CDR3 DNA, CDR3 protein. The D gene is left open where the match is weak. Clone size is stated in some rows and not others, as once, few, many or a class when expanded.

length: 11
size: once
D: NA
V: TRBV19
J: TRBJ1-5
DNA: TGTGCCAGTAGTATAAGGTCCAGGGTGGATTTT
CDR3: CASSIRSRVDF

length: 17
size: NA
D: TRBD2
V: TRBV9
J: TRBJ2-5
DNA: TGTGCCAGCAGCGTAGGATCGGCGGGGGGGCCGATAGAGACCCAGTACTTC
CDR3: CASSVGSAGGPIETQYF

length: 13
size: NA
D: TRBD1
V: TRBV6-5
J: TRBJ2-7
DNA: TGTGCCAGCAGGAGACAGGGGGCGGATGAGCAGTACTTC
CDR3: CASRRQGADEQYF

length: 16
size: NA
D: TRBD1
V: TRBV5-6
J: TRBJ1-2
DNA: TGTGCCAGCAGCTTGGGGGACAGGGAAGGTTACTATGGCTACACCTTC
CDR3: CASSLGDREGYYGYTF

length: 14
size: NA
D: NA
V: TRBV7-9
J: TRBJ2-7
DNA: TGTGCCAGCAGCTTAACCCGCAGGGCTGACGAGCAGTACTTC
CDR3: CASSLTRRADEQYF

length: 16
size: few
D: TRBD1
V: TRBV7-2
J: TRBJ2-3
DNA: TGTGCCAGCAGCCGGCGGGACAGGGGTAGAACAGATACGCAGTATTTT
CDR3: CASSRRDRGRTDTQYF

length: 15
size: NA
D: NA
V: TRBV15
J: TRBJ2-7
DNA: TGTGCCACCAGCAGGGTCCGGCAACTAGTCTACGAGCAGTACTTC
CDR3: CATSRVRQLVYEQYF

length: 12
size: NA
D: NA
V: TRBV7-3
J: TRBJ2-2
DNA: TGTGCCAGCAGCCCCACGACCGGGGAGCTGTTTTTT
CDR3: CASSPTTGELFF

length: 13
size: NA
D: TRBD2
V: TRBV12-3/TRBV12-4
J: TRBJ2-7
DNA: TGTGCCAGCGGCGGGGGGGTCTCTTACGAGCAGTACTTC
CDR3: CASGGGVSYEQYF

length: 12
size: NA
D: NA
V: TRBV29-1
J: TRBJ2-5
DNA: TGCAGCGCCACAGGTACAGGGGAGACCCAGTACTTC
CDR3: CSATGTGETQYF

length: 16
size: once
D: NA
V: TRBV4-2
J: TRBJ2-7
DNA: TGTGCCAGCAGCCAAGAAAGGAGCGGGACAACCTACGAGCAGTACTTC
CDR3: CASSQERSGTTYEQYF

length: 14
size: NA
D: NA
V: TRBV11-2
J: TRBJ1-1
DNA: TGTGCCAGCAGCTTAGGGGGGTTCGAGAGTGGAGCTTTCTTT
CDR3: CASSLGGFESGAFF

length: 13
size: NA
D: NA
V: TRBV7-2
J: TRBJ2-3
DNA: TGTGCCAGCAGCGATTCGACGAAAGATACGCAGTATTTT
CDR3: CASSDSTKDTQYF

length: 13
size: NA
D: NA
V: TRBV19
J: TRBJ2-7
DNA: TGTGCCAGTTCGCTTACATCGACCTTAGAGCAGTACTTC
CDR3: CASSLTSTLEQYF

length: 15
size: NA
D: NA
V: TRBV7-2
J: TRBJ2-7
DNA: TGTGCCAGCAGCCGGGGGGGGACAGGGACCTACGAGCAGTACTTC
CDR3: CASSRGGTGTYEQYF

length: 14
size: NA
D: NA
V: TRBV25-1
J: TRBJ1-1
DNA: TGTGCCAGCAGTGAACCGCCAGAGAACACTGAAGCTTTCTTT
CDR3: CASSEPPENTEAFF

length: 16
size: NA
D: TRBD1
V: TRBV7-2
J: TRBJ1-2
DNA: TGTGCCAGCAGCTTAGCCCCAGGGGGCGTAGACTATGGCTACACCTTC
CDR3: CASSLAPGGVDYGYTF

length: 13
size: NA
D: NA
V: TRBV11-2
J: TRBJ1-2
DNA: TGTGCCAGCAGCTTAGCAGGGTCCGGCGGCTACACCTTC
CDR3: CASSLAGSGGYTF

length: 15
size: NA
D: NA
V: TRBV11-2
J: TRBJ2-4
DNA: TGTGCCAGCAGCGATACAGGGCTAGCCAAAAACATTCAGTACTTC
CDR3: CASSDTGLAKNIQYF

length: 14
size: NA
D: NA
V: TRBV5-5
J: TRBJ1-1
DNA: TGTGCCAGCAGCCTGGCCAGGGCGGCCACTGAAGCTTTCTTT
CDR3: CASSLARAATEAFF

length: 15
size: NA
D: TRBD2
V: TRBV5-1
J: TRBJ2-1
DNA: TGCGCCAGCAGCTTTAGCGGGAGAGACTACAATGAGCAGTTCTTC
CDR3: CASSFSGRDYNEQFF

length: 17
size: NA
D: TRBD1
V: TRBV24-1
J: TRBJ2-1
DNA: TGTGCCACCAGTGATTCTAACGGCAGGGGGCGGAACAATGAGCAGTTCTTC
CDR3: CATSDSNGRGRNNEQFF

length: 15
size: NA
D: NA
V: TRBV10-1
J: TRBJ1-1
DNA: TGCGCCAGCAGTGAGTCGAGGGACGTGAACACTGAAGCTTTCTTT
CDR3: CASSESRDVNTEAFF

length: 15
size: NA
D: TRBD1
V: TRBV19
J: TRBJ1-2
DNA: TGTGCCAGTAGTCCGGAACAGGGGCCGACGGGTGGCTACACCTTC
CDR3: CASSPEQGPTGGYTF

length: 16
size: few
D: NA
V: TRBV3-1/TRBV3-2
J: TRBJ2-7
DNA: TGTGCCAGCAGCCAAGGTGGGGGTCTTGGTTCCTACGAGCAGTACTTC
CDR3: CASSQGGGLGSYEQYF

length: 15
size: NA
D: NA
V: TRBV6-5
J: TRBJ1-1
DNA: TGTGCCAGCAGTTACTTCCGCAGGGTGAACACTGAAGCTTTCTTT
CDR3: CASSYFRRVNTEAFF

length: 14
size: NA
D: TRBD1
V: TRBV3-1/TRBV3-2
J: TRBJ1-1
DNA: TGTGCCAGCAGCCAAGATTTGGACAGGCACTCTAGCTTCTTT
CDR3: CASSQDLDRHSSFF

length: 14
size: NA
D: NA
V: TRBV7-3
J: TRBJ1-1
DNA: TGTGCCAGCAGCTTAGGGCAGGGCAACTGGGAAGCTTTCTTT
CDR3: CASSLGQGNWEAFF

length: 15
size: NA
D: NA
V: TRBV7-6
J: TRBJ1-2
DNA: TGTGCCAGCAGCTTAGGCCCGGACGCCGGCTATGGCTACACCTTC
CDR3: CASSLGPDAGYGYTF

length: 14
size: once
D: NA
V: TRBV7-2
J: TRBJ1-1
DNA: TGTGCCAGCAGCCGCCGGCTGGAACGGGCTGAAGCTTTCTTT
CDR3: CASSRRLERAEAFF

length: 14
size: NA
D: TRBD2
V: TRBV19
J: TRBJ2-7
DNA: TGTGCCAGTAGTTTAGCGGGCAGCTCCTACGAGCAGTACTTC
CDR3: CASSLAGSSYEQYF

length: 15
size: NA
D: NA
V: TRBV9
J: TRBJ2-5
DNA: TGTGCCAGCAGCGCGAGGGCAGGTTTAGGCGAGACCCAGTACTTC
CDR3: CASSARAGLGETQYF

length: 14
size: few
D: NA
V: TRBV19
J: TRBJ1-2
DNA: TGTGCCAGTTCGGGACGGGCTCCTAACTATGGCTACACCTTC
CDR3: CASSGRAPNYGYTF

length: 12
size: NA
D: NA
V: TRBV29-1
J: TRBJ1-1
DNA: TGCAGCGTTGAGCTGACGGATTGGGAGGCTTTCTTT
CDR3: CSVELTDWEAFF

length: 14
size: NA
D: TRBD2
V: TRBV7-2
J: TRBJ2-2
DNA: TGTGCCAGCAGCTTACTAGCGGCCACCGGGGAGCTGTTTTTT
CDR3: CASSLLAATGELFF

length: 11
size: NA
D: NA
V: TRBV25-1
J: TRBJ1-2
DNA: TGTGCCAGCAGTGACCCCCGGAGCTACACCTTC
CDR3: CASSDPRSYTF

length: 15
size: NA
D: TRBD1
V: TRBV5-1
J: TRBJ2-5
DNA: TGCGCCAGCAGCTTGGAGGGGGCAGACCAAGAGACCCAGTACTTC
CDR3: CASSLEGADQETQYF

length: 13
size: NA
D: TRBD1
V: TRBV4-2
J: TRBJ2-4
DNA: TGTGCCAGCTCAGGGGGCGGCAAAAACATTCAGTACTTC
CDR3: CASSGGGKNIQYF

length: 11
size: NA
D: NA
V: TRBV19
J: TRBJ1-1
DNA: TGTGCCAGTAAATTGAGGACTGAAGCTTTCTTT
CDR3: CASKLRTEAFF

length: 14
size: NA
D: NA
V: TRBV6-5
J: TRBJ1-3
DNA: TGTGCCAGCGGGAGGCACGTATCTGGAAACACCATATATTTT
CDR3: CASGRHVSGNTIYF

length: 17
size: NA
D: NA
V: TRBV2
J: TRBJ1-5
DNA: TGTGCCAGCAGTGAAGTGGGCGGCAGGAGGAGCTATCAGCCCCAGCATTTT
CDR3: CASSEVGGRRSYQPQHF

length: 14
size: NA
D: TRBD1
V: TRBV4-1
J: TRBJ2-5
DNA: TGCGCCAGCAGCCCAAGACAGGGTCAAGAGACCCAGTACTTC
CDR3: CASSPRQGQETQYF

length: 16
size: NA
D: NA
V: TRBV5-8
J: TRBJ1-5
DNA: TGTGCCAGCAGCCGGACTGGCGCGAATAGCAATCAGCCCCAGCATTTT
CDR3: CASSRTGANSNQPQHF

length: 16
size: NA
D: NA
V: TRBV6-5
J: TRBJ1-4
DNA: TGTGCCAGCAGTTACTCGTTTGTTGGAGAGCCCCGAAAACTGTTTTTT
CDR3: CASSYSFVGEPRKLFF

length: 15
size: few
D: NA
V: TRBV5-1
J: TRBJ2-5
DNA: TGCGCCAGCAGCAGCAGCCCAGGATTCCAAGAGACCCAGTACTTC
CDR3: CASSSSPGFQETQYF